Listed below are T cell receptor beta chains from one sample, sequenced in a study of blood T cell repertoires in COVID-19. Profiling relied on immunoSEQ multiplex PCR, and the TCRdb table lists in-frame clones only, not all of them. Here the sample spans fewer than 300,000 clones, approximately 85% being singletons. What was sequenced was PBMCs or T cells enriched from blood (not recorded which). These receptors were obtained from a woman aged 30 to 39 who had recovered from COVID-19. The CDR3 runs from the conserved cysteine through the conserved F or W. D genes are given only for firm matches. The size of a clone is reported for some rows only, either as once, few or many, or as a class for expanded clones.

v_gene	abundance	j_gene	d_gene	CDR3nt	CDR3aa
TRBV28	once	TRBJ1-2	NA	TGTGCCAGCAGTTTTGGAGGTAGCTATGGCTACACCTTC	CASSFGGSYGYTF
TRBV19	NA	TRBJ2-5	NA	TGTGCCAGTAGCTCCAGCGGGTTGGGTCAAGAGACCCAGTACTTC	CASSSSGLGQETQYF
TRBV7-9	NA	TRBJ2-2	NA	TGTGCCAGCAGCTTAGCGGGAGGCGCCGTCGCCGGGGAGCTGTTTTTT	CASSLAGGAVAGELFF
TRBV4-1	NA	TRBJ2-2	TRBD1	TGCGCCAGCAGCCAAGAGACGGGACAGATGACCGGGGAGCTGTTTTTT	CASSQETGQMTGELFF
TRBV4-2	NA	TRBJ2-7	TRBD2	TGTGCCAGCAGCCACCTGGACGGGGGTAGCGGGGGCAACGAGCAGTACTTC	CASSHLDGGSGGNEQYF
TRBV19	NA	TRBJ2-4	TRBD2	TGTGCCAGTAGTATAACCGGGACTAGCGGGACCAAAAACATTCAGTACTTC	CASSITGTSGTKNIQYF
TRBV21-1	NA	TRBJ1-2	NA	TGTGCCAGCAGCCTACGCAGACCCCCGGGACAGGGCTATGGCTACACCTTC	CASSLRRPPGQGYGYTF
TRBV30	few	TRBJ1-1	NA	TGTGCCGCTACCCCTGGGGGCAGATACACTGAAGCTTTCTTT	CAATPGGRYTEAFF
TRBV27	once	TRBJ2-7	NA	TGTGCCAGCAGTCCCCATCGTTCGGGGACTCGGGCCTACGAGCAGTACTTC	CASSPHRSGTRAYEQYF
TRBV29-1	NA	TRBJ2-5	TRBD1	TGCAGCGTTTTCGGGACAGGGGTTACAGAGACCCAGTACTTC	CSVFGTGVTETQYF
TRBV18	few	TRBJ1-1	TRBD1	TGTGCCAGCTCACCAAACGTCCAGGGGGCGAACACTGAAGCTTTCTTT	CASSPNVQGANTEAFF
TRBV15	once	TRBJ2-1	NA	TGTGCCACCAGCGTCCTAGCGAATGAGCAGTTCTTC	CATSVLANEQFF
TRBV19	few	TRBJ1-5	NA	TGTGCCAGTAGCCCACAGGGCGACGAGCCCCAGCATTTT	CASSPQGDEPQHF
TRBV6-5	NA	TRBJ2-7	TRBD1	TGTGCCAGCAGCCGCGGACAGGGAAACGAGCAGTACTTC	CASSRGQGNEQYF
TRBV10-3	NA	TRBJ1-1	TRBD1	TGTGCCATCAGTGAGCCGGTCAGGGGGACTGAAGCTTTCTTT	CAISEPVRGTEAFF
TRBV9	NA	TRBJ1-3	NA	TGTGCCAGCAGCCCCCGGGTGGGGGCAGCTGGAAACACCATATATTTT	CASSPRVGAAGNTIYF
TRBV18	NA	TRBJ2-7	TRBD2	TGTGCCAGCTCAAACGGCGGGAGCCTAAATGGGGACGAGCAGTACTTC	CASSNGGSLNGDEQYF